Listed below are T cell receptor beta chains from one sample, sequenced in a study of T cells in Graves' hyperthyroidism and ophthalmopathy. TCRdb fed the multiplex PCR reads into MiXCR, producing one record per CDR3 protein. Counted here are nearly 600,000 distinct CDR3 sequences, roughly 13% occurring once; the ten biggest clones make up more than 5%. Material: blood. These receptors all stem from a woman between 25 and 40 years old with Graves' hyperthyroidism that later progressed to Graves' ophthalmopathy. Both conserved end residues are part of each CDR3. A D gene is named only where the DNA matches it firmly. Clone size is shown for a subset of rows, as once, few, many or a class of expanded clone.

D,V,J,size,CDR3,DNA
TRBD2,TRBV7-8,TRBJ2-7,few,CASSPVRGRGYEQYF,TGTGCCAGCAGCCCCGTTAGAGGGAGGGGCTACGAGCAGTACTTC
TRBD1,TRBV28,TRBJ1-5,many,CASTRGLRFQPQHF,TGTGCCAGCACCAGGGGGCTAAGGTTTCAGCCCCAGCATTTT
-,TRBV6-1,TRBJ2-1,many,CASSSNPRANEQFF,TGTGCCAGCAGTTCCAACCCTCGGGCCAATGAGCAGTTCTTC
-,TRBV5-6,TRBJ1-4,-,CASSLAWEIGSNEKLFF,TGTGCCAGCAGCTTGGCCTGGGAAATTGGGTCTAATGAAAAACTGTTTTTT
TRBD1,TRBV6-1,TRBJ1-2,few,CASSPDRGYYGYTF,TGTGCCAGCAGTCCGGACAGGGGGTACTATGGCTACACCTTC
-,TRBV12-3/TRBV12-4,TRBJ1-2,many,CASRPSGRWDYGYTF,TGTGCCAGCAGACCATCCGGACGGTGGGACTATGGCTACACCTTC
-,TRBV7-9,TRBJ2-3,-,CASSSPTGDLRDTQYF,TGTGCCAGCAGCTCCCCGACGGGGGATCTAAGAGATACGCAGTATTTT
-,TRBV19,TRBJ1-5,many,CASSSLRSGNQPQHF,TGTGCCAGTAGTTCTCTCAGGTCTGGCAATCAGCCCCAGCATTTT
TRBD2,TRBV27,TRBJ2-1,few,CASSSLGLAHEQFF,TGTGCCAGCAGTTCCCTGGGACTAGCTCATGAGCAGTTCTTC
-,TRBV11-2,TRBJ2-1,many,CASSLDSGYNEQFF,TGTGCCAGCAGCTTAGATTCTGGCTACAATGAGCAGTTCTTC
-,TRBV5-1,TRBJ2-3,many,CASSLSIVGTQYF,TGCGCCAGCAGCTTGTCGATAGTCGGTACGCAGTATTTT
TRBD1,TRBV30,TRBJ1-1,many,CASAHFIRGGDTEAFF,TGTGCCTCGGCCCATTTCATCAGGGGGGGGGACACTGAAGCTTTCTTT
TRBD2,TRBV3-1,TRBJ2-1,-,CASQLAGGPEEWYNEQFF,TGTGCCAGTCAACTAGCGGGAGGGCCTGAGGAATGGTACAATGAGCAGTTCTTC
TRBD1,TRBV10-1,TRBJ2-1,many,CASSGKDRGRSGQFF,TGCGCCAGCAGTGGAAAGGACAGGGGGCGGAGTGGGCAGTTCTTC
TRBD2,TRBV4-1,TRBJ2-3,once,CASSPTLAGVKTDTQYF,TGCGCCAGCAGCCCCACCCTAGCGGGAGTGAAGACAGATACGCAGTATTTT
-,TRBV28,TRBJ2-1,many,CASSLIGGSLDNEQFF,TGTGCCAGCAGTTTAATCGGAGGGAGCCTGGACAATGAGCAGTTCTTC
-,TRBV10-3,TRBJ2-1,many,CAISEDPSRDEQFF,TGTGCCATCAGTGAGGACCCGTCACGGGATGAGCAGTTCTTC
-,TRBV6-5,TRBJ1-3,few,CASSYSSLSGNTIYF,TGTGCCAGCAGTTACTCGTCCCTCTCTGGAAACACCATATATTTT
-,TRBV7-3,TRBJ2-5,-,CASKRQQETQYF,TGTGCCAGCAAGAGACAGCAAGAGACCCAGTACTTC
-,TRBV9,TRBJ1-3,-,CASSADLNSGNTIYF,TGTGCCAGCAGCGCGGACCTGAACTCTGGAAACACCATATATTTT
-,TRBV3-1,TRBJ1-3,-,CASSQDIWGSGNTIYF,TGTGCCAGCAGCCAAGATATTTGGGGGTCCGGAAACACCATATATTTT
-,TRBV2,TRBJ1-5,many,CASSDRATGQPQHF,TGTGCCAGCAGTGACAGGGCGACCGGGCAGCCCCAGCATTTT
TRBD1,TRBV29-1,TRBJ1-4,-,CSAQRQGANEKLFF,TGCAGCGCCCAAAGACAGGGGGCGAATGAAAAACTGTTTTTT
-,TRBV11-2,TRBJ1-1,many,CASSLEFVEGTEAFF,TGTGCCAGCAGCTTAGAGTTTGTGGAGGGCACTGAAGCTTTCTTT
-,TRBV28,TRBJ2-7,-,CAGRPGEGHEQYF,TGTGCCGGCAGGCCCGGAGAGGGGCACGAGCAGTACTTC
-,TRBV6-1,TRBJ1-2,many,CASNQRVSGYTF,TGTGCCAGCAACCAAAGGGTCAGCGGCTACACCTTC
-,TRBV10-3,TRBJ2-7,many,CAISESQGAYEQYF,TGTGCCATCAGTGAGTCCCAGGGAGCCTACGAGCAGTACTTC
-,TRBV7-3,TRBJ1-2,many,CASSPREGYGYTF,TGTGCCAGCTCACCACGCGAAGGCTATGGCTACACCTTC
-,TRBV6-2/TRBV6-3,TRBJ2-1,few,CASSYVNRVRSEQFF,TGTGCCAGCAGTTACGTCAATAGGGTACGAAGTGAGCAGTTCTTC
TRBD2,TRBV20-1,TRBJ2-2,many,CSARNGGSNTGELFF,TGCAGTGCTAGAAATGGCGGGAGCAACACCGGGGAGCTGTTTTTT
-,TRBV2,TRBJ2-1,many,CATPKSGAPYNEQFF,TGTGCCACCCCAAAATCGGGAGCCCCCTACAATGAGCAGTTCTTC
-,TRBV19,TRBJ2-7,few,CASSIDGRYEQYF,TGTGCCAGTAGTATAGACGGGCGATACGAGCAGTACTTC
-,TRBV7-9,TRBJ2-3,-,CASSLALISTDTQYF,TGTGCCAGCAGCTTGGCGCTTATTAGCACAGATACGCAGTATTTT
TRBD1,TRBV12-3/TRBV12-4,TRBJ1-2,many,CASSLGQGIFRGYTF,TGTGCCAGCAGTCTGGGACAGGGGATTTTTCGGGGCTACACCTTC
-,TRBV7-3,TRBJ2-5,few,CASSLAAEETQYF,TGTGCCAGCAGCTTAGCCGCGGAGGAGACCCAGTACTTC
TRBD1,TRBV6-5,TRBJ2-7,many,CASSYLDPGQGRKTYEQYF,TGTGCCAGCAGTTACCTAGATCCGGGACAGGGTCGGAAAACCTACGAGCAGTACTTC
-,TRBV6-2/TRBV6-3,TRBJ1-5,many,CASSYWGGSNQPQHF,TGTGCCAGCAGTTACTGGGGGGGTAGCAATCAGCCCCAGCATTTT
-,TRBV11-2,TRBJ2-1,many,CASSSKLDSSYNEQFF,TGTGCCAGCAGTTCCAAACTAGATAGCTCCTACAATGAGCAGTTCTTC
TRBD1,TRBV6-5,TRBJ1-1,few,CASSFSGTENTEAFF,TGTGCCAGCAGTTTTTCCGGGACAGAGAACACTGAAGCTTTCTTT
TRBD2,TRBV20-1,TRBJ2-7,many,CSAGDLAGLWNEQYF,TGCAGTGCTGGGGATCTAGCGGGGCTATGGAACGAGCAGTACTTC
TRBD1,TRBV6-5,TRBJ1-6,many,CASSYDRGLSRSPLHF,TGTGCCAGCAGTTACGACAGGGGCCTGTCACGATCACCCCTCCACTTT
TRBD2,TRBV7-8,TRBJ2-1,many,CASSSWTSGSTEQFF,TGTGCCAGCAGCTCATGGACTAGCGGGAGCACTGAGCAGTTCTTC